The 9 T cell receptor beta chains below come from one sample, sequenced in a study of blood T cell repertoires in COVID-19 (dated by TCRdb to about 2020). Library preparation was by the immunoSEQ multiplex PCR assay. The immuneACCESS repertoire file appears here via TCRdb, limited to in-frame rearrangements. These files lack a portion of the clones; in checked studies, under half of the deficit traces to unresolved V genes, and the cause of the others is not known. The sample profile shows about 200,000 clones; around four fifths of them were found once. Around 1% of the sample belongs to the ten largest clones. The sequencing input was peripheral blood. The source of these receptors is a man in his sixties with COVID-19, enrolled during active disease.

This chain connects TRBV28 to TRBJ1-5; 7 bases are a match to TRBD1. The CDR3 has 15 residues. Germline CDR1 is MDHEN and CDR2 is SYDVKM. J was trimmed by 7 bases and V by 6 bases; bases with no gene match: 12. The chain's CDR3 is CASSPPSNRGQPQHF. For the CDR3, the DNA is TGTGCCAGCAGCCCCCCCTCAAACAGGGGACAGCCCCAGCATTTT.

The V call is TRBV3-1 (or the pseudogene TRBV3-2), the J call TRBJ1-6; 10 bases line up with TRBD1. Looked up from germline, CDR1 is LGHDT and CDR2 is YNNKEL (reference sequence). Trimming cost V 6 bases and J 9 bases; bases outside gene matches: 8. The CDR3 is made up of 15 amino acids. The chain's CDR3 is CASRDRGEVGSPLHF. As DNA, the CDR3 is TGTGCCAGCAGGGACAGGGGGGAGGTAGGTTCACCCCTCCACTTT.

The genes are TRBV27 and TRBJ1-1; 7 nucleotides line up with TRBD1. Trimming at V came to 5 bases and at J to 0 bases, leaving 6 bases not matched to a gene. The germline gives CDR1 MNHEY, CDR2 SMNVEV (reference sequence). The CDR3 length is 15 residues. The CDR3 region is CASSNLGQMNTEAFF. CDR3 nucleotide sequence: TGTGCCAGCAGTAATTTGGGACAGATGAACACTGAAGCTTTCTTT.

The chain carries TRBV7-2 and TRBJ1-4; no clear D gene. This CDR3 contains 14 residues. Trimming cost V 5 bases and J 8 bases, with 15 bases left between them. The germline V gene has CDR1 SGHTA and CDR2 FQGNSA. CDR3 nucleotide sequence: TGTGCCAGCAGCCCCCGCCCGGGGAGGGAAAAACTGTTTTTT. Translating gives CASSPRPGREKLFF.

J is TRBJ1-1 and V is TRBV19; D gene ambiguous. V gave up 5 bases and J gave up 4 bases, with 20 bases separating them. Germline V gene sequence: CDR1 LNHDA, CDR2 SQIVND (reference sequence). This CDR3 contains 16 residues. The DNA for the CDR3 is TGTGCCAGTAGTGCCACCCGGGAGGGCCCCCGCACTGAAGCTTTCTTT. It translates to CASSATREGPRTEAFF.

The genes are TRBV28 and TRBJ1-2; TRBD1 aligns across 7 bases. The germline V gene has CDR1 MDHEN and CDR2 SYDVKM. J gave up 4 bases and V 7 bases, and 9 bases lay outside the gene matches. The CDR3 is 14 amino acids. The CDR3 nucleotides read TGTGCCAGCAACATAGACAGGGCCCCCTATGGCTACACCTTC. Its translation: CASNIDRAPYGYTF.

The DNA for the CDR3 is TGTGCCAGCACCCCTTGGGACAGGGGGCAAGATACGCAGTATTTT. Protein sequence: CASTPWDRGQDTQYF. This chain joins TRBV7-9 and TRBJ2-3; TRBD1 matches at 12 bases. Germline lookup yields CDR1 SEHNR and CDR2 FQNEAQ (reference sequence). The CDR3 extends over 15 amino acids. The trim removed 7 bases at V and 5 bases at J, leaving 7 bases unmatched. Full variable domain (missing parts from reference TRBV7-9 and TRBJ2-3): DTGVSQNPRHKITKRGQNVTFRCDPISEHNRLYWYRQTLGQGPEFLTYFQNEAQLEKSRLLSDRFSAERPKGSFSTLEIQRTEQGDSAMYLCASTPWDRGQDTQYFGPGTRLTVL.

The rearrangement joins TRBV19 to TRBJ2-5, with 14 bases matching TRBD2. CDR1 is LNHDA, CDR2 SQIVND, per germline (reference sequence). The CDR3 loop spans 15 amino acids. J gave up 5 bases and V 5 bases, and 4 bases lay outside the gene matches. CDR3 residues: CASSVGLAGVETQYF. The CDR3 DNA reads as TGTGCCAGTAGTGTGGGACTAGCGGGAGTGGAGACCCAGTACTTC.

The chain has TRBV21-1 and TRBJ1-1; whether TRBD1, the table's D call, matches the DNA was not checked. TRBV21-1 is recorded as a pseudogene. The CDR3 is 17 residues long. The DNA of the CDR3 is TGTGCCAGCAGCCCCACCCTCGGGACAGGCATGAACACTGAAGCTTTCTTT. As protein: CASSPTLGTGMNTEAFF.